This record looks at one TCR beta chain sequence and its context. The trim removed 10 bases at V and 3 bases at J, leaving 10 bases unmatched. Germline V gene lookup returns CDR1 SNHLY and CDR2 FYNNEI. The CDR3 has 15 residues. The data are from a study of cytomegalovirus exposure and HLA in healthy donors. Study at large: The 120 validation repertoires used the same platform as the 550 to 800 first-cohort repertoires (as reported by a later analysis).

Sequenced by immunoSEQ multiplex PCR; TCRdb stores in-frame clones only, minus some. The sample lists under 250,000 clones; approximately 87% were seen once. The J gene is TRBJ2-5, the V gene TRBV2; 11 bases match TRBD1. The specimen was PBMCs. The sequence derives from a woman aged 18 to 35 in good health and CMV-seronegative. CDR3 residues: CATSGDRGGEETQYF. Written as DNA, the CDR3 is TGTGCCACCTCAGGGGACAGGGGGGGAGAAGAGACCCAGTACTTC.